A few counts support the clone carrying this T cell receptor (beta chain). No antigen is known for it. TCRdb called the 5' RACE reads again in MiXCR, with one record for every CDR3 protein. The repertoire holds under 300,000 distinct CDR3 sequences, with about 10% as singletons. This specimen belongs to a study of CD8 T cells in ankylosing spondylitis. Study-level points and caveats: The authors found the disease-linked clones to be CD8+ and relatively rare in peripheral blood.

The CDR3 covers 13 residues. V lost 2 bases and J lost 2, with 6 bases in between. Germline V gene lookup returns CDR1 MRHNA and CDR2 SNTAGT. The source of this sequence is a male donor with ankylosing spondylitis or in good health (not recorded which). The sequenced sample was blood, either unsorted or a sorted T cell fraction (not recorded which). The chain employs TRBV6-4 and TRBJ1-1, with TRBD1 as a possible D gene (5 bases). CDR3 in amino acids: CASSDRDNTEAFF. The CDR3 DNA reads TGTGCCAGCAGTGACCGGGACAACACTGAAGCTTTCTTT.